This T cell receptor (beta chain) was observed in a study of blood T cell repertoires in COVID-19. Study-wide context: The origin of the acute and convalescent COVID-19 samples was the United States, Italy and Spain. In each case, the material was cDNA or gDNA derived from T cells, B-cell-depleted T cells, or PBMCs.

V gave up 2 bases and J gave up 16 bases; unmatched junction bases: 8. This CDR3 spans 15 amino acids. Germline CDR1 LGHDT, CDR2 YNNKEL (reference sequence). This table comes from immunoSEQ multiplex PCR, and its TCRdb copy is limited to in-frame clones, with some not included. The sample shows about 100,000 clones, about 89% of them seen only once. This receptor was obtained from a human donor with active COVID-19. The donor label of this sample is uncertain. J is TRBJ2-2 and V is TRBV3-1 (or the pseudogene TRBV3-2), with 15 positions matching TRBD2. Sequenced input: peripheral blood. The CDR3 spells CASSQTGTSGGPAFF. The CDR3 nucleotides are TGTGCCAGCAGCCAAACCGGGACTAGCGGGGGGCCCGCGTTTTTT.